The T cell receptor beta chain described here comes from a study of T cells after yellow fever vaccination. In the study overall: Fractions of low cell number were prepared using SMART-Seq v4 Ultra Low Input.

TCRdb re-called the 5' RACE reads through MiXCR, storing one row per CDR3 protein. The table shows 620,000 or so distinct CDR3 sequences, with around 17% occurring only once. Regarding this clonotype: The antigen is not known.

The ends were cut back, 3 bases at V and 3 bases at J, with 15 bases in the middle. The CDR3 sequence is 15 residues long. Germline lookup yields CDR1 LNHDA and CDR2 SQIVND (reference sequence). Study results and limitations: Contamination by abundant bulk-population clonotypes could be present in FACS-sorted repertoires.

Sequences were derived from PBMCs, sampled less than 6 days after the first yellow fever vaccination. This chain links TRBV19 with TRBJ2-7; perhaps D is TRBD1 or TRBD2 (5 bases each). This sequence originates from a man aged 18 to 29 who received the YFV17D yellow fever vaccine. CDR3 nucleotides: TGTGCCAGTAGTATTGTGAGGGGCCCCTTCTACGAGCAGTACTTC. Encoded protein: CASSIVRGPFYEQYF.